Following are 30 T cell receptor beta chains from one sample sequenced in a study of T cells in Graves' hyperthyroidism and ophthalmopathy. There were TCR beta CDR3 regions amplified from RNA transcripts. The HTBI primer set served for first-round RT-PCR of the TCR CDR3. TCRdb used MiXCR to reprocess the multiplex PCR reads, holding one entry per CDR3 protein. The sample records about 300,000 distinct CDR3 sequences, roughly 18% being singletons. The sample comprised blood. These receptors came from a man between 45 and 60 years old with Graves' ophthalmopathy.

This clonotype was counted ten times or more. The chain recombines TRBV4-1 with TRBJ2-6; D uncertain. From germline, CDR1 is MGHRA and CDR2 YSYEKL. This CDR3 spans 14 amino acids. With 4 bases removed from V and 2 bases from J, the gap between germline ends came to 6 bases. CDR3 loop: CASSPPPGANVLTF. In DNA, the CDR3 is TGCGCCAGCAGCCCCCCACCTGGGGCCAACGTCCTGACTTTC.

This clonotype was counted many times. The rearrangement joins TRBV11-3 to TRBJ2-1, with 12 bases identical to TRBD1. Germline V gene data show CDR1 as SGHNT and CDR2 as YENEEA. The CDR3 length is 15 residues. V was pared by 5 bases and J by 7 bases, with 6 bases of the junction left unmatched. CDR3 DNA sequence: TGTGCCAGCAGCCCGGGACAGGGGGCGCGTAATGAGCAGTTCTTC. Its translation is CASSPGQGARNEQFF.

The genes are TRBV7-9 and TRBJ2-2; D gene ambiguous. There are 15 residues in the CDR3. The germline V and J ends were trimmed by 2 bases and 0 bases, with 7 bases remaining between them. CDR1 is SEHNR, CDR2 FQNEAQ, per germline (reference sequence). The CDR3 region is CASSLKVTNTGELFF. CDR3 in DNA: TGTGCCAGCAGCTTAAAGGTGACGAACACCGGGGAGCTGTTTTTT.

The chain links TRBV29-1 to TRBJ2-4, with 7 bases that match TRBD1. The CDR3 loop spans 14 amino acids. Germline CDR1 and CDR2: SQVTM and ANQGSEA. Trimming at V came to 5 bases and at J to 8 bases, leaving 12 bases not matched to a gene. The CDR3 DNA reads as TGCAGCGTTCCCGCGACAGGGACAAGTTACATTCAGTACTTC. This sequence encodes CSVPATGTSYIQYF.

This clonotype was counted between two and nine times. The V call is TRBV6-1, the J call TRBJ2-1; 11 bases fit TRBD2. This CDR3 has 15 amino acids. Unmatched junction bases numbered 5, after V lost 4 bases and J lost 6 bases. Per germline, CDR1 MNHNS and CDR2 SASEGT. CDR3 nucleotide sequence: TGTGCCAGCAGTGCCTTAGCGGGAGGGCCCAATGAGCAGTTCTTC. Encoded protein: CASSALAGGPNEQFF.

The sample holds many counts of this clonotype. The chain links TRBV11-2 to TRBJ1-2, with 8 bases identical to TRBD1. V lost 1 base and J lost 7; bases outside the gene matches: 5. CDR1 and CDR2 (germline): SGHAT, FQNNGV. This CDR3 region has 14 residues. The CDR3 DNA reads TGTGCCAGCAGCTTAGCCCCAGGGGGCGGTGGCTACACCTTC. It specifies CASSLAPGGGGYTF. Supplemented by reference TRBV11-2 and TRBJ1-2, the full variable domain reads EAGVAQSPRYKIIEKRQSVAFWCNPISGHATLYWYQQILGQGPKLLIQFQNNGVVDDSQLPKDRFSAERLKGVDSTLKIQPAKLEDSAVYLCASSLAPGGGGYTFGSGTRLTVV.

The CDR3 coding sequence is TGCAGCGGGCAAGCAGGGAGGGAGACCCAGTACTTC. Translated: CSGQAGRETQYF. The chain joins TRBV29-1 to TRBJ2-5, with TRBD2 as a possible D gene (6 bases). V shed 7 bases and J shed 5 bases, with 14 bases lying between them. This CDR3 contains 12 residues. Germline CDR1 SQVTM, CDR2 ANQGSEA.

In the case of this clonotype: The final CDR3 position lacks the conserved phenylalanine or tryptophan, pointing to a likely read error. The V gene is TRBV5-4, the J gene TRBJ2-7, with D possibly matching TRBD2 (5 bases). The CDR3 sequence is 14 residues long. The germline V and J ends were trimmed by 8 bases and 1 base, with 16 bases remaining between them. Germline V gene sequence: CDR1 SGHNT, CDR2 YYREEE (reference sequence). The chain's CDR3 is CASSIRGKSYEQYL. CDR3 DNA: TGTGCCAGTAGTATACGGGGAAAATCCTACGAGCAGTACCTC.

This clonotype was seen once. The chain couples TRBV2 to TRBJ2-5, with TRBD1 matching 9 bases. Losses at the gene ends were 6 bases for V and 4 bases for J; bases not matched to a gene: 0. From germline, CDR1 is SNHLY and CDR2 FYNNEI. The CDR3 has 12 amino acids. The CDR3 DNA reads TGTGCCAGCAGGGACAGGGGAGAGACCCAGTACTTC. Protein product: CASRDRGETQYF.

The J gene is TRBJ2-2, the V gene TRBV6-1; D call uncertain. The V end was cut by 8 bases, the J end by 6 bases, with 13 bases between. The germline V gene has CDR1 MNHNS and CDR2 SASEGT. This CDR3 has 13 residues. The CDR3 sequence is CASFFLWAGELFF. Written as DNA, the CDR3 is TGTGCCAGCTTCTTTCTATGGGCCGGGGAGCTGTTTTTT.

The rearrangement joins TRBV6-1 to TRBJ2-3, with 8 bases identical to TRBD1. Losses at the gene ends were 4 bases for V and 1 base for J; bases not matched to a gene: 4. There are 15 residues in the CDR3. Germline V lookup: CDR1 MNHNS, CDR2 SASEGT. The CDR3 protein is CASSVETGGTDTQYF. The CDR3 DNA follows: TGTGCCAGCAGTGTCGAGACAGGGGGCACAGATACGCAGTATTTT.

As for this clonotype: A read error may explain this, as a much larger clone is one base away. This chain links TRBV20-1 with TRBJ2-4; D may be TRBD1 or TRBD2 (5 bases each). The CDR3 has 14 amino acids. Germline assignment: CDR1 DFQATT and CDR2 SNEGSKA (reference sequence). The CDR3 nucleotides read TGCAGTGCTAGAGATCGGGGCGTACTAGACATTCAGCACTTC. This translates into CSARDRGVLDIQHF.

This clonotype has a count of ten or more. The chain is built from TRBV12-3 or TRBV12-4 and TRBJ2-1; tentatively, D is TRBD2 (6 bases). The V gene lost 3 bases and the J gene lost 10 bases, with 10 bases spanning the gap. The CDR3 runs to 12 residues. The CDR3 coding sequence is TGTGCCAGCAGTTTTGGTGGAGGGGAGCAGTTCTTC. Protein product: CASSFGGGEQFF.

This clonotype was seen a handful of times. The V call is TRBV27, the J call TRBJ2-7, with TRBD1 matching 10 bases. The CDR3 extends over 14 amino acids. Germline values: CDR1 MNHEY, CDR2 SMNVEV (reference sequence). After removal of 3 bases from V and 6 bases from J, the junction contained 5 bases not matched to a gene. The CDR3 DNA reads as TGTGCCAGCAGTTTGGGACAGGGGATCTCCGAGCAGTACTTC. It codes for CASSLGQGISEQYF.

Concerning this clonotype itself: Possible read error: a much larger clone is one base away. The rearrangement links TRBV9 to TRBJ1-5; D may be TRBD1 (6 bases). Trimming removed 4 bases from V and 5 bases from J, with 10 bases in between. The CDR3 is 13 amino acids. Germline V CDR1 and CDR2: SGDLS, YYNGEE. CDR3 sequence: CASSQRGDQPQHF. Written as DNA, the CDR3 is TGTGCCAGCAGCCAGAGGGGGGATCAGCCCCAGCATTTT.

This clonotype came up a few times. The chain recombines TRBV6-5 with TRBJ2-1, with 8 bases lining up with TRBD2. Germline loops: CDR1 MNHEY, CDR2 SVGAGI. Trimming removed 0 bases from V and 3 bases from J; junction bases left unmatched: 4. The CDR3 is made up of 16 amino acids. The CDR3 DNA sequence: TGTGCCAGCAGTTACTCGACGGGGGGGAGCTACAATGAGCAGTTCTTC. Its protein is CASSYSTGGSYNEQFF.

This clonotype was picked up a small number of times. This chain's CDR3 is CAIGGQQETQYF. The CDR3 region has the DNA TGTGCCATTGGGGGACAGCAAGAGACCCAGTACTTC. The chain uses TRBV10-3 and TRBJ2-5; 7 bases are a match to TRBD1. V gave up 9 bases and J gave up 2 bases; unmatched junction bases: 3. Germline V CDR1 and CDR2: ENHRY, SYGVKD. The CDR3 loop spans 12 amino acids.

This clonotype was detected a few times. V gene TRBV9 combines with J gene TRBJ1-2, with D uncertain. The CDR3 is made up of 12 amino acids. The ends were cut back, 5 bases at V and 3 bases at J, with 8 bases in the middle. The germline V gene encodes CDR1 SGDLS and CDR2 YYNGEE. The CDR3: CASSGRHYGYTF. The CDR3 DNA is TGTGCCAGCAGTGGCCGACACTATGGCTACACCTTC.

The chain has TRBV29-1 and TRBJ2-1; the D gene is possibly TRBD1 (5 bases). The germline CDR1 and CDR2 sequences are SQVTM and ANQGSEA. V lost 7 bases to trimming and J lost 6 bases, with 16 bases between them. The CDR3 runs 13 residues. CDR3 DNA: TGCAGCGGCCGACAGCGCGGTGGCAATGAGCAGTTCTTC. Translated: CSGRQRGGNEQFF.

This chain connects TRBV27 to TRBJ2-1, with no clear D. V lost 4 bases, J lost 9 bases, and 10 bases lay in between. Germline CDR1 and CDR2: MNHEY and SMNVEV (reference sequence). The CDR3 loop spans 12 amino acids. CDR3 DNA sequence: TGTGCCAGCAGTTCTGTAGGCATTGAGCAGTTCTTC. Residues: CASSSVGIEQFF.

This chain links TRBV5-6 with TRBJ1-1; the D gene is possibly TRBD1 (6 bases). Germline V CDR1 and CDR2: SGHDT, YYEEEE. The CDR3 is 13 residues long. Deletions cut 2 bases from V and 7 bases from J, with 12 bases between. The CDR3 spells CASSFKGGFEAFF. The CDR3 nucleotides read TGTGCCAGCAGCTTCAAAGGGGGGTTTGAAGCTTTCTTT.

This clonotype turned up a few times. The chain employs TRBV13 and TRBJ2-7, with TRBD1 as a possible D gene (9 bases). The germline gives CDR1 PRHDT, CDR2 FYEKMQ (reference sequence). The CDR3 is 15 amino acids. Trimming cost V 5 bases and J 3 bases, with 17 bases left between them. The CDR3 nucleotides read TGTGCCAGCAGCCGGGGGGGACAGGGAAACTACGAGCAGTACTTC. As protein: CASSRGGQGNYEQYF.

In its sample, this clonotype was seen a few times. The genes are TRBV20-1 and TRBJ1-5, with D possibly matching TRBD1 (5 bases). CDR3 length: 15 residues. Trimming took off 1 base at V and 5 bases at J, with 15 bases between the two ends. CDR1 DFQATT and CDR2 SNEGSKA come from the germline V gene (reference sequence). CDR3 protein: CSARVPGPQYQPQHF. The CDR3 DNA sequence: TGCAGTGCTAGAGTCCCAGGGCCCCAATATCAGCCCCAGCATTTT.

This clonotype showed up many times. The chain uses TRBV28 and TRBJ2-1; TRBD2 matches at 9 bases. V dropped 2 bases and J dropped 5; count of bases not matched to a gene: 19. Per the germline V gene, CDR1 is MDHEN and CDR2 is SYDVKM. The CDR3 spans 20 residues. This CDR3 is CASSLPKTPGLAYQDNEQFF. CDR3 nucleotides: TGTGCCAGCAGTTTACCGAAAACACCGGGACTAGCTTATCAGGACAATGAGCAGTTCTTC. The full variable domain, completed using reference TRBV28 and TRBJ2-1, is DVKVTQSSRYLVKRTGEKVFLECVQDMDHENMFWYRQDPGLGLRLIYFSYDVKMKEKGDIPEGYSVSREKKERFSLILESASTNQTSMYLCASSLPKTPGLAYQDNEQFFGPGTRLTVL.

This clonotype was picked up a small number of times. The chain uses TRBV5-1 and TRBJ1-1, with D maybe TRBD1 (6 bases). The CDR3 covers 14 residues. The germline V gene has CDR1 SGHRS and CDR2 YFSETQ. V lost 6 bases, J lost 0 bases, and 12 bases lay in between. CDR3 coding DNA: TGCGCCAGCAAGGGGGTGATGATGAACACTGAAGCTTTCTTT. Amino acids: CASKGVMMNTEAFF.

The J gene is TRBJ1-3, the V gene TRBV11-2, with unresolved D. V was clipped by 8 bases and J by 0 bases, with 11 bases between them. The CDR3 sequence is 14 residues long. Germline values: CDR1 SGHAT, CDR2 FQNNGV. The CDR3 here is CASAGASSGNTIYF. CDR3 nucleotides: TGTGCCAGCGCGGGAGCGAGCTCTGGAAACACCATATATTTT.

The chain employs TRBV24-1 and TRBJ2-1; 15 positions match TRBD2. J lost 10 bases, V lost 4 bases, and 10 bases had no gene match. The CDR3 consists of 17 residues. The germline gives CDR1 KGHDR, CDR2 SFDVKD. The CDR3 DNA reads as TGTGCCACCAGTGAAGGACTAGCGGGAGGGCCCCAGGGAGAGCAGTTCTTC. Translated, it gives CATSEGLAGGPQGEQFF.

This clonotype was counted many times. The CDR3 loop reads CSAMGGAGDTQYF. CDR3 nucleotides: TGCAGTGCTATGGGCGGAGCAGGAGATACGCAGTATTTT. V gene TRBV20-1 combines with J gene TRBJ2-3, with D uncertain. Trimming left V 4 bases short and J 5 bases short, with 13 bases between. The germline V gene encodes CDR1 DFQATT and CDR2 SNEGSKA (reference sequence). This CDR3 contains 13 residues.

V usage is TRBV7-8 and J usage is TRBJ2-3; 15 bases align to TRBD2. The V gene's germline CDR1 is SGHVS and CDR2 FQNEAQ. With 4 bases clipped from V and 4 bases from J, the junction kept 6 bases outside the gene matches. The length of the CDR3 is 17 residues. The DNA of the CDR3 is TGTGCCAGCAGCTACGTGGGACTAGCGGGAGGTGCAGATACGCAGTATTTT. Its translation is CASSYVGLAGGADTQYF.

This rearrangement joins TRBV19 to TRBJ2-3; 13 bases are shared with TRBD2. Germline V gene lookup returns CDR1 LNHDA and CDR2 SQIVND (reference sequence). V was pared by 6 bases and J by 0 bases, with 3 bases of the junction left unmatched. The CDR3 sequence is 16 residues long. Here the CDR3 DNA reads TGTGCCAGTAGGCGGACTAGCGGGAGAAGCACAGATACGCAGTATTTT. It is translated as CASRRTSGRSTDTQYF.